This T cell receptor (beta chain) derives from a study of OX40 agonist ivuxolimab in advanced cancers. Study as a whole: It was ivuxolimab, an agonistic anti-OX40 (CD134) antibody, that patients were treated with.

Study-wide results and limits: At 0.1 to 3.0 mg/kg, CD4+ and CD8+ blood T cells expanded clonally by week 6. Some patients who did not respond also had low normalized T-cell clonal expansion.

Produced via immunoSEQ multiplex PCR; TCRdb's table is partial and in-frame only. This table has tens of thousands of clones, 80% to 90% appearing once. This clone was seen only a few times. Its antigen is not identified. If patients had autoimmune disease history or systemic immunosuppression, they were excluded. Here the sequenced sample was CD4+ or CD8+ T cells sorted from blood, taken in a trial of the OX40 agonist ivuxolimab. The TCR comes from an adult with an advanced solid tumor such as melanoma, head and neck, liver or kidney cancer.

The CDR3 is CASSLTGNGEKLFF. The DNA for the CDR3 is TGTGCCAGCAGCCTAACAGGGAACGGCGAAAAACTGTTTTTT. The V gene is TRBV7-9, the J gene TRBJ1-4; a weak D match, TRBD1 (6 bases). V was pared by 5 bases and J by 8 bases, with 15 bases between. This CDR3 region has 14 residues. The germline gives CDR1 SEHNR, CDR2 FQNEAQ (reference sequence).